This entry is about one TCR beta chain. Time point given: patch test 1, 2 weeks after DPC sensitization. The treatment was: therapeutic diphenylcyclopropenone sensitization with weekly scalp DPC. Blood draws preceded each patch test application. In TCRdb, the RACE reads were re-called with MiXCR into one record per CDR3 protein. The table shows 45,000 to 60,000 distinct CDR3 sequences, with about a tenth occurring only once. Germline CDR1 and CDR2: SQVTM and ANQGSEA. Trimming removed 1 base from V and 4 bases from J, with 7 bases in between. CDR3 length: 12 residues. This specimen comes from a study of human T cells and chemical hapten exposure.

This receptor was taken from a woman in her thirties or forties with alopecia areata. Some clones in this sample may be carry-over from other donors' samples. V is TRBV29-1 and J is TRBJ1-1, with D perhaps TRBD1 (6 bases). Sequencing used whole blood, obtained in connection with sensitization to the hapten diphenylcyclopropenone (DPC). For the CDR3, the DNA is TGCAGCGTTGAAGTCAGGGGCACTGAAGCTTTCTTT. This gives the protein CSVEVRGTEAFF.